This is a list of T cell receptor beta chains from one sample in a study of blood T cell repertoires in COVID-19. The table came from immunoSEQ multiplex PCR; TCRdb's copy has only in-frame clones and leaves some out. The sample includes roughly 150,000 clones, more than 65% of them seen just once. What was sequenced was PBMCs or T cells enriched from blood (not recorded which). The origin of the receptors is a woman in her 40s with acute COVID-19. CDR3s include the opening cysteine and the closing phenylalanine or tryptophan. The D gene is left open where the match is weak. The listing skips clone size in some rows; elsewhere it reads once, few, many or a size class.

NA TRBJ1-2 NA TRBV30 TGTGCCTGGAGTGTAGGGGATGGCTACACCTTC CAWSVGDGYTF
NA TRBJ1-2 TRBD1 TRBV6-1 TGTGCCAGCAGTGACGACAGGGGGAACTATGGCTACACCTTC CASSDDRGNYGYTF
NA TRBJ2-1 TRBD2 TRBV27 TGTGCCAGCAGTTTAGTATCCCAAGTAGCGGGAGGGCTCTACAATGAGCAGTTCTTC CASSLVSQVAGGLYNEQFF
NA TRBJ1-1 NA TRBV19 TGTGCCGGTAGTGGGAGAGCCGTTGTTAATGAAGCTTTCTTT CAGSGRAVVNEAFF
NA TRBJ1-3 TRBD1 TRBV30 TGTGCCTGGAGTGTCCAGGGGGCACGCTCGTGGGGAAACACCATATATTTT CAWSVQGARSWGNTIYF
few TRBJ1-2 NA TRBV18 TGTGCCAGCTCACCACCCGGGGAGTCACAGGGCTACACCTTC CASSPPGESQGYTF
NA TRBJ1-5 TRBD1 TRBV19 TGTGCCAGTAGTATAAATGACAGGGGTAATCAGCCCCAGCATTTT CASSINDRGNQPQHF
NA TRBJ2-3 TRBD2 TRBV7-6 TGTGCCAGCAGCTTACCAAGACTAGCGGGAGGTCGGGTAGATACGCAGTATTTT CASSLPRLAGGRVDTQYF
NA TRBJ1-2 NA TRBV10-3 TGTGCCATCAGTGCCAACCAGGAGGTTGGCTACACCTTC CAISANQEVGYTF
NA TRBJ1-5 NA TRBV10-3 TGTGCCATCACCGACCGGGACAATCAGCCCCAGCATTTT CAITDRDNQPQHF
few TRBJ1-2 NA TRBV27 TGTGCCAGCAGGAGAGACAGTAACTATGGCTACACCTTC CASRRDSNYGYTF
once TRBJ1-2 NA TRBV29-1 TGCAGCGTTTTTGCGGGTGGGGATGGCTACACCTTC CSVFAGGDGYTF
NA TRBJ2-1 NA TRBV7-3 TGTGCCAGCAGCTTAACGGTGGGCCATGAGCAGTTCTTC CASSLTVGHEQFF
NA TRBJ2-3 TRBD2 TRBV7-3 TGTGCCAGCAGCTCCCAACCAGGACTAGCGACAGATACGCAGTATTTT CASSSQPGLATDTQYF
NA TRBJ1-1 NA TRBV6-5 TGTGCCAGCAGTTACGGGGAGTATGGTCCAGGCACTGAAGCTTTCTTT CASSYGEYGPGTEAFF
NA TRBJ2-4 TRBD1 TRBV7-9 TGTGCCAGCAGCGAAGGGACAGCAAACATTCAGTACTTC CASSEGTANIQYF
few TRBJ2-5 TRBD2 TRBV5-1 TGCGCCAGCAGCTTATCACTAGCGGGAGTAGAGACCCAGTACTTC CASSLSLAGVETQYF
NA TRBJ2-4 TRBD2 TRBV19 TGTGCCAGTACGAGGGAGCGGGAGGGTCCCTTTTTCAAAAACATTCAGTACTTC CASTREREGPFFKNIQYF
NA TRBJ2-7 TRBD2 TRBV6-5 TGTGCCAGCAGTATCTCAACTAGCGGTCACGAGCAGTACTTC CASSISTSGHEQYF
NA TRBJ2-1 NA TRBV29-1 TGCAGCGTTGAATTTTCGGGAAACGGGTACAATGAGCAGTTCTTC CSVEFSGNGYNEQFF
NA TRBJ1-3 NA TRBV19 TGTGCCAGTAGTAACGACTGGTACTCTGGAAACACCATATATTTT CASSNDWYSGNTIYF
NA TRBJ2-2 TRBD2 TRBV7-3 TGTGCCAGCAGCTTAACAGTCGGGCTAGCGGGAGGCACCGGGGAGCTGTTTTTT CASSLTVGLAGGTGELFF
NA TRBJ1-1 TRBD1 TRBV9 TGTGCCAGCAGCGCCGGACAGGGGCCTCGAGCTTTCTTT CASSAGQGPRAFF
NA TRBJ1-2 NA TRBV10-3 TGTGCCATCAGCCCACAGGGTTATGGCTACACCTTC CAISPQGYGYTF
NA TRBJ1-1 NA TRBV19 TGTGCCAGTAATGCAGGGTCGAACACTGAAGCTTTCTTT CASNAGSNTEAFF
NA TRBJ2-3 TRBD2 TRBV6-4 TGTGCCAGCAGTCTCGGGAGGGAGACAGATACGCAGTATTTT CASSLGRETDTQYF
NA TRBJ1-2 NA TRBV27 TGTGCCAGCAGTCCGTCCGTTGGGGCCTATGGCTACACCTTC CASSPSVGAYGYTF
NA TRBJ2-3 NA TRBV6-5 TGTGCCAGCAGGTTCGGACACACAGATACGCAGTATTTT CASRFGHTDTQYF
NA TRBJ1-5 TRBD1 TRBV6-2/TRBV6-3 TGTGCCAGCAGCCCTTACAGAGGGACAGTTAGCAATCAGCCCCAGCATTTT CASSPYRGTVSNQPQHF
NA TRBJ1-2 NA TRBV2 TGTGCCAGCAGTGAAGACGGAGGCCGCGGCTATGGCTACACCTTC CASSEDGGRGYGYTF
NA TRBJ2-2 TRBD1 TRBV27 TGTGCCAGCAGGGGGACAGGGGGGGTCGGGGAGCTGTTTTTT CASRGTGGVGELFF
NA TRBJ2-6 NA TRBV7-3 TGTGCCAGCAGCCGTACAGGACCCTCTGGGGCCAACGTCCTGACTTTC CASSRTGPSGANVLTF
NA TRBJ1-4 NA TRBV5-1 TGCGCCAGCAGCCTGGGGGGCAGCCTAGCAACTAATGAAAAACTGTTTTTT CASSLGGSLATNEKLFF
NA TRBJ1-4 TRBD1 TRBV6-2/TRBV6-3 TGTGCCAGCAGTACGACAGGGATGGGGGTGTCTGAAAAACTGTTTTTT CASSTTGMGVSEKLFF
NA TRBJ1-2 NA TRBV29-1 TGCAGCGTTCGCACAGACAGGAACTATGGCTACACCTTC CSVRTDRNYGYTF
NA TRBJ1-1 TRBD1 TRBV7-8 TGTGCCAGCCACCGGGACAGGGTATTATCGGTGAACACTGAAGCTTTCTTT CASHRDRVLSVNTEAFF
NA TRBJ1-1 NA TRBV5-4 TGTGCCAGCAGCTTGTCGGGACACATGAACACTGAAGCTTTCTTT CASSLSGHMNTEAFF
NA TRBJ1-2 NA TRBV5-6 TGTGCCAGCAGCTTCGGGACATTTGGCGCTTATGGCTACACCTTC CASSFGTFGAYGYTF
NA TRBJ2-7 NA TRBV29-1 TGCAGCGTTAGTGCAACAGGCGAGCAGTACTTC CSVSATGEQYF
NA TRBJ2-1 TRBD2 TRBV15 TGTGCCACCAGCAGAGGACTAGCGGGATTGAATGAGCAGTTCTTC CATSRGLAGLNEQFF
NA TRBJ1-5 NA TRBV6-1 TGTGCCAGCAGTGAAGTCGCAGAAAATCAGCCCCAGCATTTT CASSEVAENQPQHF
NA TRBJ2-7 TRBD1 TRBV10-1 TGCGCCAGCAGTGCGGCAGGGGGCGGCGAGCAGTACTTC CASSAAGGGEQYF
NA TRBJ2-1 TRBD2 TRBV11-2 TGTGCCAGCAGCTTAGATAGGACTAGCGGCTACAATGAGCAGTTCTTC CASSLDRTSGYNEQFF
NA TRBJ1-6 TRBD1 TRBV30 TGTGCCTGGACAGACCGGGGCAGGGGGAATTCACCCCTCCACTTT CAWTDRGRGNSPLHF
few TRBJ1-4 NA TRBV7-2 TGTGCCAGCAGCCCAGGGTCCCCTCACTCTAGGGGGGGAAAACTGTTTTTT CASSPGSPHSRGGKLFF
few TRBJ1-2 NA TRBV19 TGTGCCAGTAGGTCCCTCGCAGGGGCATCCTACTATGGCTACACCTTC CASRSLAGASYYGYTF
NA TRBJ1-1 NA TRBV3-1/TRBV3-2 TGTGCCAGCAGCCAGCCAGCCCGAGGCACTGAAGCTTTCTTT CASSQPARGTEAFF
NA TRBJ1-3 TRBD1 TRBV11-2 TGTGCCAGCAGCCTTGGGACAGGGGGCTCTGGAAACACCATATATTTT CASSLGTGGSGNTIYF
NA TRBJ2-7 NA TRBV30 TGTGCCTGGAGTGCAAAGGGTCCCACCGGGGGTTCCTACGAGCAGTACTTC CAWSAKGPTGGSYEQYF
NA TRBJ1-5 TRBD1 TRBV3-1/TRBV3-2 TGTGCCAGCAGCCTGCGGACAGGGCGAGATCAGCCCCAGCATTTT CASSLRTGRDQPQHF
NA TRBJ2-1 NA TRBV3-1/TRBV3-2 TGTGCCAGCAGCCAAGTTCGGCGGAATAACAATGAGCAGTTCTTC CASSQVRRNNNEQFF
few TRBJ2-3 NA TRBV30 TGTGCCTGGAGTAGGAGCTCTAGCACAGATACGCAGTATTTT CAWSRSSSTDTQYF
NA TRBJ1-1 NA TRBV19 TGTGCCAGTAGTATAGGGGCAGGGTCGGCTGAAGCTTTCTTT CASSIGAGSAEAFF
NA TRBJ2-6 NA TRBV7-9 TGTGCCAGCAGCTCGCGGTCCTCTGGGGCCAACGTCCTGACTTTC CASSSRSSGANVLTF
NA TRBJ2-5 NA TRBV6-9 TGTGCCAGCAGGACAGCTCCATGCCAAGAGACCCAGTACTTC CASRTAPCQETQYF
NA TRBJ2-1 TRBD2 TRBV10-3 TGTGCCATCAGTGAAGTTAGCGGGAGAGAGTTCTTC CAISEVSGREFF
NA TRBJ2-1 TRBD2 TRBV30 TGTGCCTGGAGTTACCCGGGAGGGGGCTACAATGAGCAGTTCTTC CAWSYPGGGYNEQFF
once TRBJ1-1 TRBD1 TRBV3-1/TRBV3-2 TGTGCCAGCAGCCACTCGGGACAGGGGGCTCACACTGAAGCTTTCTTT CASSHSGQGAHTEAFF
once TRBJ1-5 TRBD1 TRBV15 TGTGCCACCAGCAGGGCCAGGGGGCAGGGCCAGCCCCAGCATTTT CATSRARGQGQPQHF